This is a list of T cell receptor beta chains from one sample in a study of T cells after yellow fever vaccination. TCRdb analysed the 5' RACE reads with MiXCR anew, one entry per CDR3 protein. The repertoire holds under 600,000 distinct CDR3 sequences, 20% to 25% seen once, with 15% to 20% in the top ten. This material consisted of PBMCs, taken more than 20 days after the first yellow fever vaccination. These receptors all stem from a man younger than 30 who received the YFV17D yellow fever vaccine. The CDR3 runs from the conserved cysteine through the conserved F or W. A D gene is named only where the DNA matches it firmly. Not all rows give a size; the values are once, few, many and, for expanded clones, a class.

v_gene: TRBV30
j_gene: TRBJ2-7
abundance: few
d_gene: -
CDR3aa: CAWIPTGGYYEQYF
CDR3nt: TGTGCCTGGATCCCAACCGGGGGCTACTACGAGCAGTACTTC

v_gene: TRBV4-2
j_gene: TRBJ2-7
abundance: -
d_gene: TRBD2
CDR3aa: CASSQEGVIAGAYEQYF
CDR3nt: TGTGCCAGCAGCCAAGAGGGGGTGATAGCGGGGGCCTACGAGCAGTACTTC

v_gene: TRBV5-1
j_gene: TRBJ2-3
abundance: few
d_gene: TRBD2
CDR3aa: CASRSLAGGPRDTQYF
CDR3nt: TGCGCCAGCAGGTCTCTAGCGGGGGGCCCTAGAGATACGCAGTATTTT

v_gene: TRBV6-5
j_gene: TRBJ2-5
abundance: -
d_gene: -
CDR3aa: CASSNPPAGQETQYF
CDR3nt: TGTGCCAGCAGCAACCCTCCAGCGGGCCAAGAGACCCAGTACTTC

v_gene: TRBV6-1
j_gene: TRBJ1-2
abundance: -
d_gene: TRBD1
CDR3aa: CASRRQGIFGYTF
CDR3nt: TGTGCCAGCAGAAGACAGGGGATTTTTGGCTACACCTTC

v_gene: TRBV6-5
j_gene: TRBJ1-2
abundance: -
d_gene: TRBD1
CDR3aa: CASSFSGTENNYGYTF
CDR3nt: TGTGCCAGCAGCTTCTCCGGGACAGAAAATAACTATGGCTACACCTTC

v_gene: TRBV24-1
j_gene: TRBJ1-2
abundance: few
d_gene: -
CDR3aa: CASGYGYTF
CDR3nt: TGTGCCTCAGGTTATGGCTACACCTTC

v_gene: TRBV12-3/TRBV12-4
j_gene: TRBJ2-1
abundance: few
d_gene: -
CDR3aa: CASSFGPHRSPYNEQFF
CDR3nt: TGTGCCAGCAGTTTTGGCCCCCACAGGAGTCCCTACAATGAGCAGTTCTTC

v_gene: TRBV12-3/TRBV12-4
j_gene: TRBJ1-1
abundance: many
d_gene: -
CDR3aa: CASSLSNTEAFF
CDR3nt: TGTGCCAGCAGTCTGTCGAACACTGAAGCTTTCTTT

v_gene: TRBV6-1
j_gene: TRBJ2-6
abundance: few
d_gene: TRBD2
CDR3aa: CASSPLPGREGSGANVLTF
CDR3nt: TGTGCCAGCAGCCCCTTACCTGGCAGGGAGGGCTCTGGGGCCAACGTCCTGACTTTC

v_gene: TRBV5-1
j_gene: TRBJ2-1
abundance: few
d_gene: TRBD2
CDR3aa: CASSWGLADLYNEQFF
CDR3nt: TGCGCCAGCAGCTGGGGACTAGCGGACTTGTACAATGAGCAGTTCTTC

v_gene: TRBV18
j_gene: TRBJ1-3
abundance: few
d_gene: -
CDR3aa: CASSLSTGRNTIYF
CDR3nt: TGTGCCAGCTCACTATCGACGGGGAGAAACACCATATATTTT

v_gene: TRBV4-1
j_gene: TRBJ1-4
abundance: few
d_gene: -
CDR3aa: CASRQESNEKLFF
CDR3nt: TGCGCCAGCAGGCAAGAGTCTAATGAAAAACTGTTTTTT

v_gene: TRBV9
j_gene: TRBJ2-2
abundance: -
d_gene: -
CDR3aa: CASSVFGSNTGELFF
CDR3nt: TGTGCCAGCAGCGTTTTTGGGTCAAACACCGGGGAGCTGTTTTTT

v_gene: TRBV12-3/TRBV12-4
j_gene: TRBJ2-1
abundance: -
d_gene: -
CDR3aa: CASSSWTGSDDEQFF
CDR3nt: TGTGCCAGCAGTTCGTGGACTGGCTCCGACGATGAGCAGTTCTTC

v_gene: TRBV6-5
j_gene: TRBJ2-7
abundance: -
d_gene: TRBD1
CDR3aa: CASSYSRGLGYEQYF
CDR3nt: TGTGCCAGCAGTTACAGCAGGGGGCTCGGGTACGAGCAGTACTTC

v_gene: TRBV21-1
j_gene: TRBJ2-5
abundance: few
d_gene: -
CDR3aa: CASSPDTATSGVGGETQYF
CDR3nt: TGTGCCAGCAGCCCGGATACGGCGACTAGCGGGGTTGGCGGGGAGACCCAGTACTTC

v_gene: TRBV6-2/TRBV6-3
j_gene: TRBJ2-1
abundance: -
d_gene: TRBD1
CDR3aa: CASIKDRINNEQFF
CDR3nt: TGTGCCAGCATAAAGGACAGGATAAACAATGAGCAGTTCTTC

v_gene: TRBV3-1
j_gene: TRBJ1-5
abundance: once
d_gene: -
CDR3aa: CASSQALYQPQHF
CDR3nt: TGTGCCAGCAGCCAAGCCCTTTATCAGCCCCAGCATTTT

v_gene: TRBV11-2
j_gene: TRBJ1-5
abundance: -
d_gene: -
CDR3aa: CASSLAVSNQPQHF
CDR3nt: TGTGCCAGCAGCTTAGCAGTAAGCAATCAGCCCCAGCATTTT

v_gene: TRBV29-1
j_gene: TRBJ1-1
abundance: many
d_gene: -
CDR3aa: CSGSINTGNTEAFF
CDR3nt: TGCAGCGGCTCGATAAATACAGGGAACACTGAAGCTTTCTTT

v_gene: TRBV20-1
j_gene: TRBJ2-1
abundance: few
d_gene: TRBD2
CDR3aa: CSATSGGSEQFF
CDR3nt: TGCAGTGCTACTAGCGGGGGATCTGAGCAGTTCTTC

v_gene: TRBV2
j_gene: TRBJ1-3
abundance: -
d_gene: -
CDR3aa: CASSAPSGNTIYF
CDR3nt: TGTGCCAGCAGTGCTCCCTCTGGAAACACCATATATTTT

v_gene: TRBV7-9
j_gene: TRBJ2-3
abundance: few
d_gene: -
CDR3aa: CASSLVGRRRTDTQYF
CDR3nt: TGTGCCAGCAGCTTAGTAGGGCGCCGACGCACAGATACGCAGTATTTT

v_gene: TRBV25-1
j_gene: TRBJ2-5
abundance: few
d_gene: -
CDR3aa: CASSEAPGRPQETQYF
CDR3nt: TGTGCCAGCAGTGAAGCGCCGGGACGTCCACAAGAGACCCAGTACTTC

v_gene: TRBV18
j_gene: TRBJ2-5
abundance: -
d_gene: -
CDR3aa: CASSPLQGQETQYF
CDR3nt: TGTGCCAGCTCACCACTCCAGGGCCAAGAGACCCAGTACTTC

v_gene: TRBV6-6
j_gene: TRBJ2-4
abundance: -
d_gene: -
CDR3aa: CASSLGARPMQYF
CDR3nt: TGTGCCAGCAGTTTGGGGGCCAGGCCTATGCAGTACTTC

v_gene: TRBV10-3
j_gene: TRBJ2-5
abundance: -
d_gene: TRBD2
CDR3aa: CAIRGDSGTSDIEYF
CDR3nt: TGTGCCATCAGGGGCGACTCCGGGACTAGCGACATTGAGTACTTC

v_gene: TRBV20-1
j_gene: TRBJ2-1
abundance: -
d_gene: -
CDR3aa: CSASSPGVSGEQFF
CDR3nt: TGCAGTGCTAGTTCCCCCGGAGTCTCGGGTGAGCAGTTCTTC

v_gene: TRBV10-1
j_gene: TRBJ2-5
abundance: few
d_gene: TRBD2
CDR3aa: CASSEAGGPGQETQYF
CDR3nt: TGCGCCAGCAGTGAAGCGGGGGGGCCCGGGCAAGAGACCCAGTACTTC

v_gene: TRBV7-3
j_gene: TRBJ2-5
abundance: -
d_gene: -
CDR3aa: CASSPGAAQYF
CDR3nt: TGTGCCAGCAGCCCCGGGGCGGCCCAGTACTTC

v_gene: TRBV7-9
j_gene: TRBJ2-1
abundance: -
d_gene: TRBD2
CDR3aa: CASSPRTSVSSYNEQFF
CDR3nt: TGTGCCAGCAGCCCTAGGACTAGCGTGAGCTCCTACAATGAGCAGTTCTTC

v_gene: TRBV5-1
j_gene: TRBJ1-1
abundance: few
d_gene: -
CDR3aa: CASSSLPLGAETEAFF
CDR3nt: TGCGCCAGCAGCTCTCTTCCTTTAGGGGCGGAGACTGAAGCTTTCTTT

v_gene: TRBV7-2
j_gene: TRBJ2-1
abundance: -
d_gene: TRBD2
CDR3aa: CASSLEWTSGALGQFF
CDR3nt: TGTGCCAGCAGCTTAGAGTGGACTAGCGGGGCTCTTGGGCAGTTCTTC

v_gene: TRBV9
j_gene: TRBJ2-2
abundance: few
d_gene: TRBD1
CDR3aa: CASSVWDSTGELFF
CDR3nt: TGTGCCAGCAGCGTCTGGGACAGCACCGGGGAGCTGTTTTTT

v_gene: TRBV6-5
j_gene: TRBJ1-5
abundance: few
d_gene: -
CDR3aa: CASSYGGFNQPQHF
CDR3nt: TGTGCCAGCAGTTACGGGGGGTTCAATCAGCCCCAGCATTTT

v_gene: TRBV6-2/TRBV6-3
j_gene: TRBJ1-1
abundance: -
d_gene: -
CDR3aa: CASKVSLNTEAFF
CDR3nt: TGTGCCAGCAAAGTATCCCTGAACACTGAAGCTTTCTTT

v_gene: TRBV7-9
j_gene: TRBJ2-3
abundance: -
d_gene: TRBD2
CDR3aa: CASSPRRSGIRTDTQYF
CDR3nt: TGTGCCAGCAGCCCCCGGAGGAGCGGGATCCGCACAGATACGCAGTATTTT

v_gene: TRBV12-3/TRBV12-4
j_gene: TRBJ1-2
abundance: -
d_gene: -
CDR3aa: CASSQTGGYTF
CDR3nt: TGTGCCAGCAGTCAAACAGGGGGCTACACCTTC

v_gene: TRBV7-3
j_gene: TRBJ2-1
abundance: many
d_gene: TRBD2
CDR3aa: CASSFSGAGHNEQFF
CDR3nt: TGTGCCAGCAGCTTTAGCGGGGCCGGTCACAATGAGCAGTTCTTC

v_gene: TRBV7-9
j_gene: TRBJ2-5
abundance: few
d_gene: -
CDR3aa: CASSPRDLRRETQYF
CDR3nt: TGTGCCAGCAGCCCCAGGGACCTCCGGAGAGAGACCCAGTACTTC

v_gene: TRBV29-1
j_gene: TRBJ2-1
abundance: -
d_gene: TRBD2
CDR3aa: CSVEIAGGRVVQFF
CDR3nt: TGCAGCGTTGAAATAGCGGGGGGGCGAGTCGTGCAGTTCTTC

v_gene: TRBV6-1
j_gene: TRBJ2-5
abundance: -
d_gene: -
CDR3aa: CATRQTTRETQYF
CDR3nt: TGTGCCACGAGACAGACGACGAGGGAGACCCAGTACTTC

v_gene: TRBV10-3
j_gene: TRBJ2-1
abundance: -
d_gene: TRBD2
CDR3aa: CATVTSGGAGYNEQFF
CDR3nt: TGTGCCACTGTGACTAGCGGGGGGGCGGGATACAATGAGCAGTTCTTC

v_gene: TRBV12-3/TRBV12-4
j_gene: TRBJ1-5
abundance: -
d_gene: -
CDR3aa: CASSPQGYQPQHF
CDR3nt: TGTGCCAGCAGCCCACAGGGATATCAGCCCCAGCATTTT

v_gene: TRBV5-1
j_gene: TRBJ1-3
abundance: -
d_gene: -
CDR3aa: CASSSASGSYSGNTIYF
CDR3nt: TGCGCCAGCAGCTCAGCTTCGGGCAGCTACTCTGGAAACACCATATATTTT

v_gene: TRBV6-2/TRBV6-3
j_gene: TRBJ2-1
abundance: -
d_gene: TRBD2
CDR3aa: CASSYIQAGGNEQFF
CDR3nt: TGTGCCAGCAGTTATATCCAGGCCGGGGGGAATGAGCAGTTCTTC

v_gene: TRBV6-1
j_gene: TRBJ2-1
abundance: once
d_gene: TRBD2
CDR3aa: CASSPASSGDNEQFF
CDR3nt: TGTGCCAGCAGTCCCGCGTCCAGCGGGGACAATGAGCAGTTCTTC

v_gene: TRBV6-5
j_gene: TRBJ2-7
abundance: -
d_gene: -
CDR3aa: CASTWDLSYEQYF
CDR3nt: TGTGCCAGCACTTGGGACTTAAGCTACGAGCAGTACTTC

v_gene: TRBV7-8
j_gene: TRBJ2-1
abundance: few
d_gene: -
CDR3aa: CASSLGRRSSYNEQFF
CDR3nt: TGTGCCAGCAGCTTAGGGCGGCGAAGCTCCTACAATGAGCAGTTCTTC

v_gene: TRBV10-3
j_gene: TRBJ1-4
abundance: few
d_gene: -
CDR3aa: CAISEGGGQDEKLFF
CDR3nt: TGTGCCATCAGTGAGGGGGGGGGGCAGGATGAAAAACTGTTTTTT

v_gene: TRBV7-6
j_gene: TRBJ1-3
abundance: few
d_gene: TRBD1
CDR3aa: CASSHEETGWNTIYF
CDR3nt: TGTGCCAGCAGCCACGAAGAGACAGGGTGGAACACCATATATTTT

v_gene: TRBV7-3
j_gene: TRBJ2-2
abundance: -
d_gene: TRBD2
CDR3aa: CASSLRSRDYNTGELFF
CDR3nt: TGTGCCAGCAGCCTAAGATCCCGGGACTATAACACCGGGGAGCTGTTTTTT

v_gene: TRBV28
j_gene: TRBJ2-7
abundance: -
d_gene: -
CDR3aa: CASSFPGSSYEQYF
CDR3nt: TGTGCCAGCAGTTTCCCCGGTAGCTCCTACGAGCAGTACTTC

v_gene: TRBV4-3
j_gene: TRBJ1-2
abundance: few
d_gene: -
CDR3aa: CASSQAGLLGYTF
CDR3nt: TGCGCCAGCAGCCAAGCTGGTCTCTTAGGCTACACCTTC